A selection of T cell receptor beta chains follows, all from one sample in a study of shared T cell receptors in the human thymus. The repertoire was sequenced with immunoSEQ multiplex PCR; TCRdb's copy has only in-frame clones and lacks some. This table holds hundreds of thousands of clones, approximately 80% found once. Separately, the same data were catalogued under a study of human thymus T cells.

The sample comprised thymocytes. The receptors here all came from a boy younger than two with a congenital heart defect. Each CDR3 is given with its conserved first and last residue. A D gene is named only where the DNA matches it firmly. Only some rows state a clone size, as once, few, many or a class for expanded clones.

TRBJ1-2,-,TRBV19,-,TGTGCCAGTATGGGGAGGGGCAGGGTTGTGGATGGCTACACCTTC,CASMGRGRVVDGYTF
TRBJ1-4,TRBD1,TRBV5-4,-,TGTGCCAGCAGCTTCGACAGGGCAACTAATGAAAAACTGTTTTTT,CASSFDRATNEKLFF
TRBJ1-1,-,TRBV4-3,-,TGCGCCAGCAGCCAAGAGGCCCCGACAGGTTATCAGGCTGAAGCTTTCTTT,CASSQEAPTGYQAEAFF
TRBJ2-3,TRBD2,TRBV9,-,TGTGCCAGCAGCTCAAGGACTAGCGGGGCGTTCACAGATACGCAGTATTTT,CASSSRTSGAFTDTQYF
TRBJ2-6,-,TRBV18,-,TGTGCCAGCTCACCACCGGGGGCCTACAGGGCTGGGGCCAACGTCCTGACTTTC,CASSPPGAYRAGANVLTF
TRBJ2-3,-,TRBV9,-,TGTGCCAGCAGCGACGCGGCCCGGGATACGCAGTATTTT,CASSDAARDTQYF
TRBJ1-2,TRBD1,TRBV7-9,-,TGTGCCAGCAGAGGGGAGGGGAACAGGGGGGCAGATGGCTACACCTTC,CASRGEGNRGADGYTF
TRBJ2-7,-,TRBV4-3,-,TGCGCCAGCAGCCAAGCGAGACAGGACTCCTACGAGCAGTACTTC,CASSQARQDSYEQYF
TRBJ1-1,-,TRBV13,-,TGTGCCAGCAGCACAAGGCCAGCGGTACCACCCACATTCATGAACACTGAAGCTTTCTTT,CASSTRPAVPPTFMNTEAFF
TRBJ2-3,-,TRBV7-2,-,TGTGCCAGCAGGACAGTTGGAGATACGCAGTATTTT,CASRTVGDTQYF
TRBJ2-6,TRBD2,TRBV4-2,-,TGTGCCAGCAGCCAAGAAGGTTCGACTAGCGGGACCTTTGGGGCCAACGTCCTGACTTTC,CASSQEGSTSGTFGANVLTF
TRBJ2-6,TRBD2,TRBV7-4,-,TGTGCCAGCAGCTCTCAACTAGCGACTGGCTCTGGGGCCAACGTCCTGACTTTC,CASSSQLATGSGANVLTF
TRBJ1-4,TRBD1,TRBV2,-,TGTGCCAGCAGGGGACAGGGGAGGGGAGAAAAACTGTTTTTT,CASRGQGRGEKLFF
TRBJ1-1,-,TRBV27,-,TGTGCCAGCAGTCTCCGGAGGAACACTGAAGCTTTCTTT,CASSLRRNTEAFF
TRBJ2-3,-,TRBV11-2,-,TGTGCCAGCAGCTTAGTTAGCACAGGCACGCAGTATTTT,CASSLVSTGTQYF
TRBJ1-5,TRBD1,TRBV12-5,-,TGTGCTAGTCAACTTGAGGGGGCTGAGCCCCAGCATTTT,CASQLEGAEPQHF
TRBJ2-3,TRBD2,TRBV11-3,-,TGTGCCAGCAGCTTACGGCTAGCGGGAGCGTTAGGGACAGATACGCAGTATTTT,CASSLRLAGALGTDTQYF
TRBJ1-1,-,TRBV30,-,TGTGCCGGAGGTGACACTGAAGCTTTCTTT,CAGGDTEAFF
TRBJ1-1,TRBD1,TRBV7-4,-,TGTGCCAGCGGACGACCGGGACAGGGAGGAGGTGAAGCTTTCTTT,CASGRPGQGGGEAFF
TRBJ2-1,TRBD2,TRBV11-3,-,TGTGCCAGCAGCTTAGAAGGGACTAGCCGTTCACATGAGCAGTTCTTC,CASSLEGTSRSHEQFF
TRBJ1-3,-,TRBV28,-,TGTGCCAGCAGCCCCGCGGCGGGCCGTTATGGAAACACCATATATTTT,CASSPAAGRYGNTIYF
TRBJ1-5,-,TRBV4-1,-,TGCGCCAGCAGCCCGGGGGGTCAGCCCCAGCATTTT,CASSPGGQPQHF
TRBJ2-3,TRBD2,TRBV25-1,-,TGTGCCAGCAGTGAAAAGACTAGCGGGATCTCCACAGATACGCAGTATTTT,CASSEKTSGISTDTQYF
TRBJ2-7,TRBD2,TRBV11-2,-,TGTGCCAGCAGCTGTCACGGGAGGGCCTACGAGCAGTACTTC,CASSCHGRAYEQYF
TRBJ2-7,TRBD2,TRBV28,few,TGTGCCAGCAGTAGACTGGGCGGGAGTTGGTACGAGCAGTACTTC,CASSRLGGSWYEQYF
TRBJ2-7,TRBD1,TRBV11-2,-,TGTGCCAGCAGCTTAGGCCCCCGACAGGGGACTTCCTACGAGCAGTACTTC,CASSLGPRQGTSYEQYF
TRBJ1-1,TRBD1,TRBV27,-,TGTGCCAGCAGTTTACAGTGTAGGGACAGGGACTCCAAGGGCACTGAAGCTTTCTTT,CASSLQCRDRDSKGTEAFF
TRBJ1-1,TRBD1,TRBV19,once,TGTGCCAGTAGTACTTCAACAGGGGGCTGTCGAACTGAAGCTTTCTTT,CASSTSTGGCRTEAFF
TRBJ2-1,-,TRBV6-5,-,TGTGCCAGCAGTTACTACGCCCCGGCGGCCTACAATGAGCAGTTCTTC,CASSYYAPAAYNEQFF
TRBJ1-2,-,TRBV6-5,-,TGTGCCAGCAGTTACACCTATCAAGTAAGCAACTATGGCTACACCTTC,CASSYTYQVSNYGYTF
TRBJ2-3,-,TRBV19,-,TGTGCCAGTAGTAGACTCCTAGACGGTATCGGCACAGATACGCAGTATTTT,CASSRLLDGIGTDTQYF
TRBJ2-4,TRBD1,TRBV28,-,TGTGCCATTACACAGGGGGGAGCCAAAAACATTCAGTACTTC,CAITQGGAKNIQYF
TRBJ2-1,TRBD2,TRBV6-5,once,TGTGCCAGCAGTTACAGGGCTAGCGGGAGGAGGAATGAGCAGTTCTTC,CASSYRASGRRNEQFF
TRBJ2-7,-,TRBV25-1,-,TGTGCCAGCTCTAGGCTTTCCCCCTACGAGCAGTACTTC,CASSRLSPYEQYF
TRBJ2-7,TRBD2,TRBV11-2,-,TGTGCCAGCAGCTTTCAAGCGGGAGGCCCTGGTGGTTACGAGCAGTACTTC,CASSFQAGGPGGYEQYF
TRBJ2-1,-,TRBV29-1,-,TGCAGCGTTGGGGGCGCGTCCTACAATGAGCAGTTCTTC,CSVGGASYNEQFF
TRBJ2-3,-,TRBV6-4,-,TGTGCCAGCAGTGGCAGGGGCTTAACAGATACGCAGTATTTT,CASSGRGLTDTQYF
TRBJ1-1,TRBD1,TRBV27,-,TGTGCCAGCAGTTTATCGTGGGACAGGGGATTGAACACTGAAGCTTTCTTT,CASSLSWDRGLNTEAFF
TRBJ2-1,TRBD1,TRBV28,-,TGTGCCAGCACTAGCGGACAGGGGGCGGTCAATGAGCAGTTCTTC,CASTSGQGAVNEQFF
TRBJ2-1,TRBD2,TRBV11-3,few,TGTGCCAGCAGCTTAGCGAGGAGGACTAGCGAGAACAATGAGCAGTTCTTC,CASSLARRTSENNEQFF
TRBJ2-7,-,TRBV11-1,-,TGTGCCAGCAGCCCCAACCCTAGGACCTACGAGCAGTACTTC,CASSPNPRTYEQYF
TRBJ2-1,-,TRBV6-6,-,TGTGCCAGCAGTCACCTCACGGACTACTCCTACAATGAGCAGTTCTTC,CASSHLTDYSYNEQFF
TRBJ2-1,TRBD1,TRBV7-9,few,TGTGCCAGCAGCTTAGCATACGACAGGGTGATTAGTAATGAGCAGTTCTTC,CASSLAYDRVISNEQFF
TRBJ2-7,TRBD2,TRBV28,few,TGTGCCAGCAGCTTTAGGCTAGCGGGAGCCTACGAGCAGTACTTC,CASSFRLAGAYEQYF
TRBJ2-6,-,TRBV5-6,-,TGTGCCAGCAACAGCTCCAGCTCTGGGGCCAACGTCCTGACTTTC,CASNSSSSGANVLTF
TRBJ2-2,-,TRBV30,-,TGTGCCTGCCTCGCGGGACAGTTGGGGGGGGAGCTGTTTTTT,CACLAGQLGGELFF
TRBJ2-7,TRBD1,TRBV18,-,TGTGCCAGCTCACCCCCCGGGACAGGGGGCTACGAGCAGTACTTC,CASSPPGTGGYEQYF
TRBJ2-7,TRBD2,TRBV4-3,few,TGCGCCAGCAGCCCGGGACTAGTCAGCTCCTACGAGCAGTACTTC,CASSPGLVSSYEQYF
TRBJ2-7,TRBD1,TRBV2,few,TGTGCCAGCAGTGAAGATGAAGGGGGCTTCTCCTACGAGCAGTACTTC,CASSEDEGGFSYEQYF
TRBJ2-7,TRBD2,TRBV6-1,few,TGTGCCAGCGGGGGGACTAGCTACTCCTACGAGCAGTACTTC,CASGGTSYSYEQYF
TRBJ2-7,TRBD2,TRBV5-1,-,TGCGCCAGCAGCTTCTCGGGCGGGGGCTACGAGCAGTACTTC,CASSFSGGGYEQYF
TRBJ1-2,TRBD1,TRBV4-3,few,TGCGCCAGCAGCCGACTGACAGGGAACTATGGCTACACCTTC,CASSRLTGNYGYTF
TRBJ2-7,TRBD1,TRBV27,-,TGTGCCAGCAGTTTAGCGGGACAGGCGCTCTACGAGCAGTACTTC,CASSLAGQALYEQYF
TRBJ2-3,TRBD2,TRBV7-3,-,TGTGCCAGCAGCGTCGGACTAGCGGGACCCACAGATACGCAGTATTTT,CASSVGLAGPTDTQYF
TRBJ2-7,-,TRBV7-9,-,TGTGCCAGCAGCCACCCGAGCGAGAGGGCCGGTTACGAGCAGTACTTC,CASSHPSERAGYEQYF
TRBJ2-4,-,TRBV5-1,-,TGCGCCAGCAGTCATATAGGAGAACATGCCAAAAACATTCAGTACTTC,CASSHIGEHAKNIQYF
TRBJ2-1,-,TRBV7-6,-,TGTGCCAGCAGCTCCCTTCGGGAGAATAGTGAGCAGTTCTTC,CASSSLRENSEQFF